This T cell receptor beta chain appears in the sequencing data of a study of blood T cell repertoires in COVID-19 (dated by TCRdb to the early 2020s). The study in broad terms: The collaborator samples originated in the United States, Italy and Spain and spanned the acute and convalescent phases of COVID-19. The material from the prospective study consisted of cDNA or gDNA derived from T cells, B-cell-depleted T cells, or PBMCs. Subjects who had been exposed to COVID-19, were actively infected with it, or had recovered from it provided the deeply sampled blood TCRbeta repertoires that made up the dataset. The repertoires were released in a freely available public database intended as a resource for research on the immune response to SARS-CoV-2. Samples came from the ongoing ImmuneRACE study (first 160 participants) plus 1,254 subjects from 6 global collaborators. Nearly every sample came with metadata listing a de-identified subject ID, COVID-19 status, age in years and sex. Where available, HLA class I and class II types were taken from metadata supplied by the sample provider and were not determined by assay-based typing.

The CDR3 sequence holds 15 residues, the cysteine and phenylalanine included. The entry retains the CDR3 DNA only, 45 bases that are in frame from base 1. A distance of 16 bases separates the germline ends of V and J, which lose 5 bases and 2 bases respectively. The CDR1 and CDR2 encoded by the germline V gene (reference sequence) are LNHDA and SQIVND. Comment on this clone: What antigen it recognizes has not been identified. No base-level quality is on record; no much larger clone is a single base apart.

General study outcomes and caveats: Clinical and demographic metadata were provided uncurated, with the amount varying by source and participant.

The immunoSEQ Assay, a bias-controlled multiplex PCR, was used to amplify TCRbeta CDR3 regions from genomic DNA. As for the original processing: The number of nucleated cells in each sample was estimated by amplification of reference gene primers within the assay. To quantify the absolute abundance of each unique TCRbeta CDR3 rearrangement, sequence reads were collapsed and filtered. For each sample, productive Simpson clonality was calculated by taking the square root of Simpson's diversity index across productive rearrangements. TCRdb mirrors the immuneACCESS table, restricted to in-frame sequences. Some clones are absent from its copies; in checked studies, under half trace to an unresolved V gene, and the reason for the others is unknown. V, J and clone size derive from that table, while D and trimming were established from the DNA sequence. A total of just under 350,000 clones appear in this sample, 87% of them only once. About 6% of the sample is held by the ten biggest clonotypes.

One collaborating source in Seattle enrolled patients while the patients were actively infected and followed the patients over time throughout the course of disease. The collaborating institutions used their own protocols to collect whole blood in K2EDTA tubes. Collaborator samples were shipped for TCRbeta analysis as frozen whole blood, isolated PBMCs, or DNA extracted from either sample type. This TCR was recovered from a woman in her forties or fifties with COVID-19, enrolled during active disease. Sequences were obtained from peripheral blood. The chain uses TRBV19 and TRBJ2-7; matching of 5 bases hints at TRBD2 as the D gene. For the CDR3, the sequence is CASSAPKRSTYEQYF. The bases read TGTGCCAGTAGTGCGCCTAAGCGGTCCACCTACGAGCAGTACTTC.